The following is a TCR beta chain sequence with its context. What it binds is unknown. This sample is drawn from a study of siplizumab effects on memory and regulatory T cells. The assay covered 85,000 to 100,000 TCR templates per sample. Sequencing was performed with immunoSEQ multiplex PCR; in TCRdb, only in-frame clones are kept and a portion is missing. The sample shows 85,000 to 130,000 clones, over 90% of them seen only once. In germline, CDR1 is SNHLY, CDR2 FYNNEI. The junction had 11 bases not matched to a gene; V was cut back by 6 bases and J by 7 bases. The CDR3 consists of 14 residues. Findings of the study overall: Alloreactive sequences tracing back to unstimulated CD4+ memory cells fell significantly with siplizumab. Mappable CD4+ clones that were alloreactive averaged roughly 69% Treg-derived with siplizumab versus approximately 30% in controls. A small minority of alloreactive clones were mapped to unstimulated subsets.

This TCR was sampled from a human donor in good health. The J gene is TRBJ1-2, the V gene TRBV2, with 7 bases matching TRBD1. The source material was Tregs sorted from blood. The CDR3 region has the DNA TGTGCCAGCAGGGGAACAGGGGTTCAGGGTGGCTACACCTTC. Its translation: CASRGTGVQGGYTF.